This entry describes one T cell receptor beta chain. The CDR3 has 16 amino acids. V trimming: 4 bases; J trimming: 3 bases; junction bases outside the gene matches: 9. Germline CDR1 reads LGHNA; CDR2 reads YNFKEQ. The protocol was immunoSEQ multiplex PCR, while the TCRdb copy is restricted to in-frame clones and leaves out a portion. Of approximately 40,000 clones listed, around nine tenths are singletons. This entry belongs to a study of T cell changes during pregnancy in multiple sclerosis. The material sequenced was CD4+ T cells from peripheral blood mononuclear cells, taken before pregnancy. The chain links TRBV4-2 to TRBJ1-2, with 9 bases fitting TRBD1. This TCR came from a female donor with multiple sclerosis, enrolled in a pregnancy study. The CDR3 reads CASSRGEGQGDYGYTF. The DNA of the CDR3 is TGTGCCAGCAGCCGGGGAGAGGGACAGGGCGACTATGGCTACACCTTC.